This T cell receptor beta chain was observed in a study of T cells in lung cancer brain metastases (dated by TCRdb to the late 2010s). Regarding the complete study: About 85% of the 20 patients had a history of tobacco use, with a median of roughly 42 pack-years. Most of the roughly 20 patients received no interval therapy between primary and metastasis resection. The primary and brain metastasis specimens were acquired a median of 348 days apart. The study compared TCR beta CDR3 repertoires of fully resected primary non-small cell lung cancers with those of paired brain metastases. A cohort of some 20 patients was included, from whom approximately 40 specimens were contributed, with one primary lung lesion and one brain metastasis obtained from each patient. The median age of the patients at first diagnosis was 55 to 65 years, and the group included roughly 9 males and some twelve females. An average DNA integrity number of 3.8 was found in both primary and metastatic specimens, and no significant difference was detected between sites.

On this clone itself: Its specific antigen is unknown. No much larger clone is present one base from it, and per-base qualities are unavailable.

Patients underwent resection for synchronous oligometastatic disease or delayed recurrence of a solitary brain metastasis. Patients with a history of multiple malignancies were excluded so that cancers other than NSCLC would not be included. Tumor areas were macrodissected from a few deparaffinized approximately 11 um unstained sections under guidance from marked H&E slides. Every specimen was formalin-fixed and paraffin-embedded (FFPE). Genomic DNA was extracted using the AllPrep DNA/RNA FFPE Kit. Between roughly 2 and 5 ug genomic DNA was input per sample, with paired samples receiving equal DNA input. TCR beta libraries were built with the immunoSEQ hsTCRbeta Kit using multiplexed V and J gene primers in two PCR steps. Pooled libraries, together with positive and negative controls, were sequenced on an Illumina MiSeq with a 100-cycle paired-end protocol. On the study's bioinformatics: The immunoSEQ vendor processed the raw data into normalized, annotated TCR beta repertoire reports. Richness was counted as unique clones by nucleotide sequence, and total richness was extrapolated with the iChao1 and Efron-Thisted estimators. Paired lesions were characterized and compared using Pielou's evenness, Simpson's index, top-ten clone proportional abundance, and the Morisita overlap index. The immuneACCESS repertoire file appears here via TCRdb, limited to in-frame rearrangements. These files lack a portion of the clones; in checked studies, under half of the deficit traces to unresolved V genes, and the cause of the others is not known. V, J and clone size are those of that table, while D and trimming were read from the DNA. The sample profile shows 3,500 or so clones; about 86% of them were found once. The ten largest clones represent about 5% of the sample.

The investigation overall reported the following: Most clones were found to be lesion-specific, and limited overlap was observed between paired lesions (mean Morisita index 0.23). It was not possible to control for the effects of preoperative corticosteroids on T cell infiltration in brain metastases. DNA fragmentation in FFPE samples may have prevented retrieval of the complete infiltrating T cell repertoire. A significantly larger repertoire fraction was made up by the ten most abundant clones in brain metastases than in primaries, which was suggestive of clonal expansion. Brain metastases contained significantly fewer unique productive clones than the paired primaries (median about 1,600 versus 5,000).

The junction carries 12 bases between V and J, which are trimmed by 9 bases and 7 bases respectively. The CDR3 runs 11 amino acids, cysteine and phenylalanine included. Only CDR3 DNA is held: 33 bases, read in frame from base 1. According to the germline V gene (reference sequence), CDR1 reads LNHDA and CDR2 reads SQIVND. The TCR comes from a woman between 50 and 59 years old with non-small cell lung cancer. The specimen was tumor tissue from the primary lung tumor. The cell subset or site label of this sample denotes: primary lung cancer lesion. The rearranged segments are TRBV19 and TRBJ1-2; the D gene cannot be named for sure. The nucleotide sequence reads as follows: TGTGCCAGCATATCCGGTTCTGGCTACACCTTC. This encodes CASISGSGYTF.